Listed here are 7 T cell receptor beta chains from one sample, sequenced in a study of shared clonotypes between healthy human individuals. Data came from immunoSEQ multiplex PCR; TCRdb stores just in-frame clones and leaves some out. Of hundreds of thousands of clones listed, approximately 96% are singletons. Naive CD8 cells, CD45RO-negative and positively selected for CCR7, excluded terminally differentiated effector memory CD45RA+ cells. Sequences were obtained from naive CD8+ T cells sorted from blood. The origin of the receptors is a woman in her twenties or thirties in good health.

The chain couples TRBV6-1 to TRBJ2-5; D is unresolved. The CDR3 length is 14 residues. The V and J ends lost 5 bases and 0 bases respectively, with 10 bases between them. In germline, CDR1 is MNHNS, CDR2 SASEGT. This chain's CDR3 is CASSLYTYQETQYF. The DNA for the CDR3 is TGTGCCAGCAGTCTTTACACCTACCAAGAGACCCAGTACTTC.

The chain's CDR3 is CASSPGGPLDYTF. CDR3 nucleotides: TGTGCCAGCAGCCCAGGGGGGCCCCTTGACTACACCTTC. V and J are TRBV7-9 and TRBJ1-2, with 7 bases fitting TRBD1. Looked up from germline, CDR1 is SEHNR and CDR2 is FQNEAQ (reference sequence). V lost 5 bases to trimming and J lost 10 bases; unmatched junction nucleotides: 10. CDR3 length: 13 residues.

This clone was recorded only once. As DNA, the CDR3 is TGTGCCAGCAGCCAAGCGCAGGGGTCTGAAGCTTTCTTT. Amino acids: CASSQAQGSEAFF. The J gene is TRBJ1-1, the V gene TRBV4-2, with a weak D call TRBD1 (6 bases). Germline CDR1 reads LGHNA; CDR2 reads YNFKEQ. Trimming took off 1 base at V and 6 bases at J, with 9 bases between the two ends. The CDR3 spans 13 residues.

This chain connects TRBV2 to TRBJ2-2; TRBD2 aligns across 14 bases. V lost 6 bases, J lost 4 bases, and 10 bases stayed unmatched. Germline CDR1 reads SNHLY; CDR2 reads FYNNEI. The CDR3 is made up of 18 amino acids. In DNA, the CDR3 is TGTGCCAGCAGACCGAGACTAGCGGGAGGGCCCGGCACCGGGGAGCTGTTTTTT. Amino acid sequence: CASRPRLAGGPGTGELFF.

This clone was counted only a few times. V usage is TRBV2 and J usage is TRBJ1-2, with D possibly being TRBD1 (6 bases). V was trimmed by 1 base and J by 3 bases, leaving 6 bases between them. Germline-derived CDR1 and CDR2 are SNHLY and FYNNEI. The CDR3 loop spans 13 amino acids. CDR3 residues: CASSEGTDYGYTF. Here the CDR3 DNA reads TGTGCCAGCAGTGAAGGGACAGACTATGGCTACACCTTC.

This clone was seen a single time. The chain couples TRBV27 to TRBJ2-3, with D possibly being TRBD1 or TRBD2 (6 bases each). The CDR3 sequence is 14 residues long. Germline CDR1 MNHEY, CDR2 SMNVEV (reference sequence). Between the trimmed V and J ends, which lost 9 bases and 4 bases, there was a span of 17 bases. CDR3 region: CASRTGASADTQYF. CDR3 DNA: TGTGCCAGTAGGACGGGGGCGAGCGCAGATACGCAGTATTTT.

This chain uses TRBV5-5 with TRBJ1-2; D possibly corresponds to TRBD1 (6 bases). V gave up 4 bases and J gave up 3 bases, with 10 bases separating them. The CDR3 contains 13 residues. From germline, CDR1 is SGHKS and CDR2 YYEKEE (reference sequence). DNA for the CDR3: TGTGCCAGCAGCCAACAGGGTGACTATGGCTACACCTTC. Translating it yields CASSQQGDYGYTF.